The following is a T cell receptor beta chain sequence with its context. Other nucleotide sequences in the sample specify the same CDR3. Sequencing used immunoSEQ multiplex PCR; TCRdb keeps in-frame clones, though not all of them. The sample has 350,000 to 500,000 clones, more than 70% seen once; the top ten hold approximately 1.3%. The CDR3 covers 16 residues. V lost 4 bases and J lost 0; bases outside the gene matches: 5. CDR1 SGHRS and CDR2 YFSETQ come from the germline V gene. Participant age was roughly 18 to 95 years, and participants resided in roughly 25 US areas. The sample originates from a study of blood T cell repertoires in COVID-19.

The TCR originated in a woman between 18 and 30 years old who had been exposed to COVID-19. The V and J genes are TRBV5-1 and TRBJ1-3, with 9 bases identical to TRBD1. Source material: PBMCs or T cells enriched from blood (not recorded which). The CDR3 region has the DNA TGCGCCAGCAGCGAAGGGACAGGGAACTCTGGAAACACCATATATTTT. This gives the protein CASSEGTGNSGNTIYF. The full variable domain, its missing parts supplied by reference TRBV5-1 and TRBJ1-3, is KAGVTQTPRYLIKTRGQQVTLSCSPISGHRSVSWYQQTPGQGLQFLFEYFSETQRNKGNFPGRFSGRQFSNSRSEMNVSTLELGDSALYLCASSEGTGNSGNTIYFGEGSWLTVV.